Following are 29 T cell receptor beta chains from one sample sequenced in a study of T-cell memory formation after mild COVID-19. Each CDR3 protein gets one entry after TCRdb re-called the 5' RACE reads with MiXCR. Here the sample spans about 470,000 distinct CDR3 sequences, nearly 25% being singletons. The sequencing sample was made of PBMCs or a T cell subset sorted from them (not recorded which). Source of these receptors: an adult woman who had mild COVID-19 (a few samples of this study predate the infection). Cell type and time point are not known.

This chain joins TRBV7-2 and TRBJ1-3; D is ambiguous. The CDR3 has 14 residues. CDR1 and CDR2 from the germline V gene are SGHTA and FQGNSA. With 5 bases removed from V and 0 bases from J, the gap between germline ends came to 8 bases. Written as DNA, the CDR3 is TGTGCCAGCAGCGCAATCGGCTCTGGAAACACCATATATTTT. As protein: CASSAIGSGNTIYF.

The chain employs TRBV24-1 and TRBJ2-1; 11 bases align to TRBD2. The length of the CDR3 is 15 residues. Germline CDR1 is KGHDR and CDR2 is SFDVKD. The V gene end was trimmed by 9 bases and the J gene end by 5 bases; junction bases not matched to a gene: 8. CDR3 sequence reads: CATRPGLADNNEQFF. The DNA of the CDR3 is TGTGCCACCCGACCGGGACTAGCGGACAACAATGAGCAGTTCTTC.

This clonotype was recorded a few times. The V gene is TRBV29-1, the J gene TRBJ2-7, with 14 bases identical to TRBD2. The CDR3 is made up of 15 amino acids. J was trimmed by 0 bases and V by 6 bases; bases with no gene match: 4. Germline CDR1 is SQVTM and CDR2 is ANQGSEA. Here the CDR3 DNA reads TGCAGCGTATCCGGGACTAGCGGGAGCTCCTACGAGCAGTACTTC. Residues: CSVSGTSGSSYEQYF.

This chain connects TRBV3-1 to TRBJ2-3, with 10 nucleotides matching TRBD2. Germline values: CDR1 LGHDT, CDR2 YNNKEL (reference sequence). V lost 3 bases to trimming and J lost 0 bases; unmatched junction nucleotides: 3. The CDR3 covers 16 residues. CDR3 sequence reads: CASSQRTSGSTDTQYF. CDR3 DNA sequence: TGTGCCAGCAGCCAGAGGACTAGCGGTAGCACAGATACGCAGTATTTT.

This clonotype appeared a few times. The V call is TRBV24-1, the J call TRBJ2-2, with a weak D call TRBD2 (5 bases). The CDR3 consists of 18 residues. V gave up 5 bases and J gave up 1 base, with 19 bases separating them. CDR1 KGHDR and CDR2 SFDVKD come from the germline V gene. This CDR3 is CATSGSWRSGVNTGELFF. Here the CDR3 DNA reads TGTGCCACCAGTGGAAGTTGGAGAAGCGGAGTGAACACCGGGGAGCTGTTTTTT.

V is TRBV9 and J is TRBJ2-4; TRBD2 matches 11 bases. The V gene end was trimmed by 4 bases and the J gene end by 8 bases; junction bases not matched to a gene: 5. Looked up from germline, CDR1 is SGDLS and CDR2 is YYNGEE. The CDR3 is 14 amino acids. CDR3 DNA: TGTGCCAGCAGCCCTACTAGCGGGAGATACATTCAGTACTTC. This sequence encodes CASSPTSGRYIQYF.

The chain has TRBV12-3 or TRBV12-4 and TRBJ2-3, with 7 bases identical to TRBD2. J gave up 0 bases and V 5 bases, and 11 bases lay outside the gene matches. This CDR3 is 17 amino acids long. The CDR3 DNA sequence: TGTGCCAGCAGTGACCCCCGGGGGGATTCTAGCACAGATACGCAGTATTTT. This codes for CASSDPRGDSSTDTQYF.

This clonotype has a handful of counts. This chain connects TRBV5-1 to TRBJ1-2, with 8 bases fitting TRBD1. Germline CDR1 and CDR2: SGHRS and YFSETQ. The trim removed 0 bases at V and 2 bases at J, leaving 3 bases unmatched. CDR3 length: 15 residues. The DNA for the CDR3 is TGCGCCAGCAGCTTGGCCCCAGGGGGCAACTATGGCTACACCTTC. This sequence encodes CASSLAPGGNYGYTF. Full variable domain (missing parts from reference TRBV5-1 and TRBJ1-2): KAGVTQTPRYLIKTRGQQVTLSCSPISGHRSVSWYQQTPGQGLQFLFEYFSETQRNKGNFPGRFSGRQFSNSRSEMNVSTLELGDSALYLCASSLAPGGNYGYTFGSGTRLTVV.

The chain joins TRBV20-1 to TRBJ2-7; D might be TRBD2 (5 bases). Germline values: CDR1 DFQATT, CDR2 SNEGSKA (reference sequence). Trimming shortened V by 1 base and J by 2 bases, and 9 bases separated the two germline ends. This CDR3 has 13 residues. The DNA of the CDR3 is TGCAGTGCTAGAGCGGGGTCGACCTACGAGCAGTACTTC. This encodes CSARAGSTYEQYF.

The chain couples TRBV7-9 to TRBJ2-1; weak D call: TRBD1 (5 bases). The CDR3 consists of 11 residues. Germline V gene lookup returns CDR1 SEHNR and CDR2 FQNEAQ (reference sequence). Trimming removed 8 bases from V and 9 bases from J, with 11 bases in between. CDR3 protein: CASGDRGEQFF. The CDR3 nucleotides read TGTGCCAGCGGGGATAGGGGTGAGCAGTTCTTC.

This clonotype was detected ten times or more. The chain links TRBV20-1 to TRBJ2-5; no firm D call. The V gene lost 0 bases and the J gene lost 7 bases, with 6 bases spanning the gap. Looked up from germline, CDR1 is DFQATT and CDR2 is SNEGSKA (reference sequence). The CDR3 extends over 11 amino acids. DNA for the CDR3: TGCAGTGCTAGAGAAAGTCTGACCCAGTACTTC. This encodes CSARESLTQYF.

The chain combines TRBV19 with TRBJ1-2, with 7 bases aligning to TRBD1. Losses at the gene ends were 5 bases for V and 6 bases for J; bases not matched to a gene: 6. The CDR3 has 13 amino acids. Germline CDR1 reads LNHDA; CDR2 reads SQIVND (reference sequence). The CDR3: CASSGPGGNGYTF. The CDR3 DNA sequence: TGTGCCAGTAGTGGTCCAGGGGGAAATGGCTACACCTTC.

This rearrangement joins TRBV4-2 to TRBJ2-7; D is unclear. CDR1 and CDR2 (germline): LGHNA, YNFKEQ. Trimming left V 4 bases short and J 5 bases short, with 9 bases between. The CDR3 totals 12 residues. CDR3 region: CASSPSTDEQYF. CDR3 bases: TGTGCCAGCAGCCCCAGTACAGACGAGCAGTACTTC.

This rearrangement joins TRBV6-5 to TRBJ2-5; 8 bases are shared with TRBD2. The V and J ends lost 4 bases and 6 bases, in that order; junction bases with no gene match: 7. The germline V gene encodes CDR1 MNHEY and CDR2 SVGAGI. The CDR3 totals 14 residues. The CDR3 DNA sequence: TGTGCCAGCAGTTCCCCCGGGACTAGAAAGACCCAGTACTTC. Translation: CASSSPGTRKTQYF.

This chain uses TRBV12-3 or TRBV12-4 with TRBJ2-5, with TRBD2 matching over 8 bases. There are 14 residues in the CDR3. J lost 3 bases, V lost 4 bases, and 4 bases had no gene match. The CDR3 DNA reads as TGTGCCAGCAGTTGGCGGGGGGCCAAAGAGACCCAGTACTTC. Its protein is CASSWRGAKETQYF.

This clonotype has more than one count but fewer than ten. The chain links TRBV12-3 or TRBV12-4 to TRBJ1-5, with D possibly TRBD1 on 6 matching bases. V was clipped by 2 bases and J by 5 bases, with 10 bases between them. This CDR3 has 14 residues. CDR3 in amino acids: CASSLQGLYQPQHF. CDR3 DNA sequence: TGTGCCAGCAGTTTACAGGGGCTCTATCAGCCCCAGCATTTT.

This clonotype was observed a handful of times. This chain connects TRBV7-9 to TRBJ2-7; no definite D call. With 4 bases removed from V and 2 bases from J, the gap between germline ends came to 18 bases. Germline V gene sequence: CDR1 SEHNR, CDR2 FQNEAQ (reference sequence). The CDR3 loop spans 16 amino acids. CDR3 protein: CASSSPGLQPPYEQYF. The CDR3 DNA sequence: TGTGCCAGCAGCTCCCCGGGCCTACAACCTCCCTACGAGCAGTACTTC.

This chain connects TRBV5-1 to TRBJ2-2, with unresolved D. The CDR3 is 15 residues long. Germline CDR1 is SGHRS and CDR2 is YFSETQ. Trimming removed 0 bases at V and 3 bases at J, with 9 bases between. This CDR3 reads CASSLESLDTGELFF. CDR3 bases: TGCGCCAGCAGCTTGGAGTCTTTGGACACCGGGGAGCTGTTTTTT.

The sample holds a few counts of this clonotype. CDR3 nucleotide sequence: TGTGCCAGCACCCTGACAGGCTACGGCGTCGGGGCCAACGTCCTGACTTTC. Amino acids: CASTLTGYGVGANVLTF. The chain couples TRBV11-2 to TRBJ2-6; possibly TRBD1 for D (6 bases). The CDR3 totals 17 residues. From germline, CDR1 is SGHAT and CDR2 FQNNGV. V was shortened by 7 bases and J by 4 bases, with 20 bases between the two germline ends.

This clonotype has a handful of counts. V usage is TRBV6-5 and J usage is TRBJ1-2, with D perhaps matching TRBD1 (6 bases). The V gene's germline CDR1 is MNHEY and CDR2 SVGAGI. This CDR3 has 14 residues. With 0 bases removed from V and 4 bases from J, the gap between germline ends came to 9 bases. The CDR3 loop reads CASSYSETGYGYTF. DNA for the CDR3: TGTGCCAGCAGTTACTCGGAGACAGGCTATGGCTACACCTTC.

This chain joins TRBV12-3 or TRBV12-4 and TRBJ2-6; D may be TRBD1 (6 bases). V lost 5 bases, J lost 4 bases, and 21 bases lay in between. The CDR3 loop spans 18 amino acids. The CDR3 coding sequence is TGTGCCAGCAGTCCGTTGACAGGCCCGCCTGGGGGGGCCAACGTCCTGACTTTC. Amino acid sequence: CASSPLTGPPGGANVLTF.

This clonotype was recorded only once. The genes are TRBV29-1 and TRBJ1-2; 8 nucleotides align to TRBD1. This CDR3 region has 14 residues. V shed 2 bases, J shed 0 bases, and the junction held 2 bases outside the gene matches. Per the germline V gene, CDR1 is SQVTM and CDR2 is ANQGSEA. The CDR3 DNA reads TGCAGCGTTGAACGGACAGGGTCTAACTATGGCTACACCTTC. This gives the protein CSVERTGSNYGYTF.

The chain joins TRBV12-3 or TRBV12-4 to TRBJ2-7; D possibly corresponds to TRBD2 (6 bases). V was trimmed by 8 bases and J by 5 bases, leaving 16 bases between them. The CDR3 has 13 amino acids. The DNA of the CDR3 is TGTGCCAGCCATTCTTGGGGGGACCACGAGCAGTACTTC. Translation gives CASHSWGDHEQYF.

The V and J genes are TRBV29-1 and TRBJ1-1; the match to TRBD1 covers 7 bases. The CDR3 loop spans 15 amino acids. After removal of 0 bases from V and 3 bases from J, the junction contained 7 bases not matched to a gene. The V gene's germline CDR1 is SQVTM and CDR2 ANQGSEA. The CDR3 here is CSVEDPPTGDTEAFF. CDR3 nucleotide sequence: TGCAGCGTTGAAGACCCCCCTACAGGGGACACTGAAGCTTTCTTT. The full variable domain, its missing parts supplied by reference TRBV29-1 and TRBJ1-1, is SAVISQKPSRDICQRGTSLTIQCQVDSQVTMMFWYRQQPGQSLTLIATANQGSEATYESGFVIDKFPISRPNLTFSTLTVSNMSPEDSSIYLCSVEDPPTGDTEAFFGQGTRLTVV.

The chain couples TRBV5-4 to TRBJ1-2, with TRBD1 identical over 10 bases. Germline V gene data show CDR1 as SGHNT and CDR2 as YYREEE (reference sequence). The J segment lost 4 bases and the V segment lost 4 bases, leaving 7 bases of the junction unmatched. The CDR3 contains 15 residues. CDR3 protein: CASSVNRDRGYGYTF. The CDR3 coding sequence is TGTGCCAGCAGCGTGAACCGGGACAGGGGCTATGGCTACACCTTC.

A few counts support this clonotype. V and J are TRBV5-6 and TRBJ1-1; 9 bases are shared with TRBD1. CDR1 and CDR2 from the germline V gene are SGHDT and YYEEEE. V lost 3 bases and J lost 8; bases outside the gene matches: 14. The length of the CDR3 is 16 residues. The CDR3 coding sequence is TGTGCCAGCAGCTCCCTGCGGGGGACAGGGTTCGGAGAAGCTTTCTTT. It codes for CASSSLRGTGFGEAFF.

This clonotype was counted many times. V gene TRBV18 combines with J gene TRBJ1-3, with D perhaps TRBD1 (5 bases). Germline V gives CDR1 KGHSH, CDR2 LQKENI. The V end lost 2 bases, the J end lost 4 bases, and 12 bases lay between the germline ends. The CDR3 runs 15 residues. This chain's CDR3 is CASSPNQGHGNTIYF. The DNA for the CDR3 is TGTGCCAGCTCACCAAATCAGGGTCACGGAAACACCATATATTTT. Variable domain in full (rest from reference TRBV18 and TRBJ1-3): NAGVMQNPRHLVRRRGQEARLRCSPMKGHSHVYWYRQLPEEGLKFMVYLQKENIIDESGMPKERFSAEFPKEGPSILRIQQVVRGDSAAYFCASSPNQGHGNTIYFGEGSWLTVV.

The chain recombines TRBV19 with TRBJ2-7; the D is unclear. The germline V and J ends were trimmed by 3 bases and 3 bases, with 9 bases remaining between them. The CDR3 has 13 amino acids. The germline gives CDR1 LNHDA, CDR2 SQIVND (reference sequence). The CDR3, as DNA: TGTGCCAGTAGTATCGAGAGCCACTACGAGCAGTACTTC. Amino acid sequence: CASSIESHYEQYF.

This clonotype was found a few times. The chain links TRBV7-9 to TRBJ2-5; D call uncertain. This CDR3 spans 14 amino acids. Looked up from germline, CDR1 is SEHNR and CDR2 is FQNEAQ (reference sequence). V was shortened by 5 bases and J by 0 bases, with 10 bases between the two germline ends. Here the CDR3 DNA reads TGTGCCAGCAGCGCGGTTCGGAACCAAGAGACCCAGTACTTC. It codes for CASSAVRNQETQYF.